This passage covers 16 T cell receptor beta chains from one sample sequenced in a study of blood T cell repertoires in COVID-19. Clones were read by immunoSEQ multiplex PCR, and TCRdb kept only the in-frame ones, dropping some. The sample yields 150,000 to 200,000 clones, approximately 80% seen once. Material: PBMCs or T cells enriched from blood (not recorded which). The receptors were gathered from a man in his forties or fifties who had recovered from COVID-19.

V usage is TRBV28 and J usage is TRBJ2-7; D uncertain. There are 12 residues in the CDR3. V gave up 4 bases and J gave up 1 base, with 5 bases separating them. Germline CDR1 reads MDHEN; CDR2 reads SYDVKM. Here the CDR3 DNA reads TGTGCCAGCAGTTACGGGTCCTACGAGCAGTACTTC. It encodes CASSYGSYEQYF.

This sequence joins TRBV24-1 and TRBJ2-3; TRBD1 might be the D (6 bases). The CDR3 runs 17 residues. Trimming left V 0 bases short and J 2 bases short, with 14 bases between. Germline V gene lookup returns CDR1 KGHDR and CDR2 SFDVKD. CDR3 in DNA: TGTGCCACCAGTGATTTGGGGCAGGGGTTTGACACAGATACGCAGTATTTT. It codes for CATSDLGQGFDTDTQYF.

This clone was seen a handful of times. The rearrangement links TRBV30 to TRBJ1-1, with D perhaps matching TRBD1 (5 bases). This CDR3 contains 12 residues. The V end lost 6 bases, the J end lost 8 bases, and 16 bases lay between the germline ends. CDR1 and CDR2 from the germline V gene are GTSNPN and SVGIG (reference sequence). CDR3 loop: CACNDSYPEAFF. DNA of the CDR3: TGTGCCTGCAATGACAGCTACCCGGAAGCTTTCTTT.

The chain employs TRBV12-3 or TRBV12-4 and TRBJ1-2, with 7 bases identical to TRBD1. After removal of 8 bases from V and 8 bases from J, the junction contained 8 bases not matched to a gene. The CDR3 totals 12 residues. The CDR3 sequence is CASHDRVGGYTF. The DNA for the CDR3 is TGTGCCAGCCATGACAGGGTGGGAGGCTACACCTTC.

The CDR3, as DNA: TGTGCCAGCAGTTCCACAGGACAGGGCCTCTACGAGCAGTACTTC. Its protein is CASSSTGQGLYEQYF. This rearrangement joins TRBV6-5 to TRBJ2-7; 8 nucleotides match TRBD1. J was trimmed by 3 bases and V by 4 bases; bases with no gene match: 8. CDR1 and CDR2 (germline): MNHEY, SVGAGI. The CDR3 totals 15 residues.

The DNA for the CDR3 is TGTGCCAGTAGTATAGGAGAAGGGGGCGGCTATGGCTACACCTTC. It specifies CASSIGEGGGYGYTF. The rearrangement links TRBV19 to TRBJ1-2; 7 nucleotides align to TRBD1. Trimming at V came to 1 base and at J to 4 bases, leaving 6 bases not matched to a gene. This CDR3 region has 15 residues. Germline lookup yields CDR1 LNHDA and CDR2 SQIVND (reference sequence). Based on the CDR3 plus reference TRBV19 and TRBJ1-2, the full variable domain is DGGITQSPKYLFRKEGQNVTLSCEQNLNHDAMYWYRQDPGQGLRLIYYSQIVNDFQKGDIAEGYSVSREKKESFPLTVTSAQKNPTAFYLCASSIGEGGGYGYTFGSGTRLTVV.

Only a few counts were recorded for this clone. The V and J genes are TRBV18 and TRBJ2-5, with TRBD2 matching 9 bases. CDR3 size: 19 residues. Germline V lookup: CDR1 KGHSH, CDR2 LQKENI. V gave up 4 bases and J gave up 5 bases; unmatched junction bases: 20. The CDR3 loop is CASSRFVMGLANPRETQYF. In DNA, the CDR3 is TGTGCCAGCTCACGGTTCGTTATGGGACTAGCCAATCCCAGGGAGACCCAGTACTTC.

This clone was counted a single time. As DNA, the CDR3 is TGTGCCAGCAGTTTATTGCGGGAGTATAATTCACCCCTCCACTTT. This sequence encodes CASSLLREYNSPLHF. The genes are TRBV28 and TRBJ1-6; D is unresolved. This CDR3 contains 15 residues. Deletions cut 1 base from V and 4 bases from J, with 8 bases between. The germline V gene encodes CDR1 MDHEN and CDR2 SYDVKM.

This clone has a single count. This chain uses TRBV30 with TRBJ2-3; 7 nucleotides line up with TRBD2. From germline, CDR1 is GTSNPN and CDR2 SVGIG (reference sequence). The CDR3 loop spans 15 amino acids. V was pared by 0 bases and J by 3 bases, with 6 bases of the junction left unmatched. CDR3 in amino acids: CAWSVLGRGTDTQYF. The CDR3 DNA reads as TGTGCCTGGAGTGTACTAGGGCGGGGGACAGATACGCAGTATTTT.

This CDR3 is CATSRPPGQRNTIYF. As DNA, the CDR3 is TGTGCCACCAGCAGACCTCCGGGACAGAGAAACACCATATATTTT. The chain employs TRBV15 and TRBJ1-3; 7 bases match TRBD1. The length of the CDR3 is 15 residues. The germline gives CDR1 LNHNV, CDR2 YYDKDF (reference sequence). After removal of 2 bases from V and 5 bases from J, the junction contained 6 bases not matched to a gene.

This clone was recorded only once. V usage is TRBV18 and J usage is TRBJ2-3, with a weak D call TRBD2 (5 bases). Germline-derived CDR1 and CDR2 are KGHSH and LQKENI. V lost 6 bases and J lost 3, with 19 bases in between. CDR3 length: 16 amino acids. DNA of the CDR3: TGTGCCAGCTCCCCCGCGGCCTCGAGGGCAACAGATACGCAGTATTTT. Protein: CASSPAASRATDTQYF.

This chain joins TRBV28 and TRBJ2-7; possible D gene TRBD1, 5 bases. This CDR3 is 15 amino acids long. CDR1 and CDR2 (germline): MDHEN, SYDVKM. Trimming took 3 bases from V and 1 from J, leaving 13 bases between them. In nucleotides, the CDR3 is TGTGCCAGCAGTTTGAGTGAGGCAGGGTCCTACGAGCAGTACTTC. It is translated as CASSLSEAGSYEQYF. Variable domain in full (rest from reference TRBV28 and TRBJ2-7): DVKVTQSSRYLVKRTGEKVFLECVQDMDHENMFWYRQDPGLGLRLIYFSYDVKMKEKGDIPEGYSVSREKKERFSLILESASTNQTSMYLCASSLSEAGSYEQYFGPGTRLTVT.

This chain connects TRBV10-1 to TRBJ2-1, with TRBD2 matching 12 bases. The CDR3 runs 14 residues. Losses at the gene ends were 6 bases for V and 10 bases for J; bases not matched to a gene: 7. CDR1 WNHNN and CDR2 SYGVQD come from the germline V gene (reference sequence). CDR3 nucleotides: TGCGCCAGCAGCCAGACTAGCGGGAGAGGGGAGCAGTTCTTC. Amino acids: CASSQTSGRGEQFF.

V gene TRBV25-1 combines with J gene TRBJ1-2; D is undetermined. Germline CDR1 is MGHDK and CDR2 is SYGVNS. Trimming stripped 7 bases from V and 6 bases from J, with 12 bases between. The CDR3 is made up of 12 amino acids. CDR3 region: CASTRGKDGYTF. CDR3 DNA sequence: TGTGCCAGCACCCGGGGTAAAGATGGCTACACCTTC.

V gene TRBV6-5 combines with J gene TRBJ2-3, with D perhaps TRBD2 (6 bases). The CDR3 has 16 residues. V lost 2 bases and J lost 4, with 16 bases in between. Germline CDR1 is MNHEY and CDR2 is SVGAGI. As DNA, the CDR3 is TGTGCCAGCAGTTACGGGTTGGGGGGTTGGGCAGATACGCAGTATTTT. Amino acid sequence: CASSYGLGGWADTQYF.

The chain joins TRBV6-1 to TRBJ1-6; no definite D call. Germline V lookup: CDR1 MNHNS, CDR2 SASEGT. The CDR3 has 16 amino acids. V was clipped by 1 base and J by 0 bases, with 7 bases between them. As DNA, the CDR3 is TGTGCCAGCAGTGAAGATCAGGACTCCTATAATTCACCCCTCCACTTT. It specifies CASSEDQDSYNSPLHF.